Listed here are 9 T cell receptor beta chains from one sample, sequenced in a study of CD8 T cells in Susac syndrome. RNA was extracted with the RNeasy kit, and a quantity of about 0.45 to 1 ug was reverse transcribed using random hexamers. MiXCR was run by TCRdb on the immunoSEQ multiplex PCR reads, yielding one entry per CDR3 protein. The data show about 140,000 distinct CDR3 sequences, over 90% seen once. Sequenced input: CD8+ T cells from PBMCs. These receptors came from a human donor with Susac syndrome.

The chain uses TRBV13 and TRBJ1-2; D is ambiguous. CDR3 length: 12 amino acids. From germline, CDR1 is PRHDT and CDR2 FYEKMQ (reference sequence). V lost 3 bases and J lost 7, with 9 bases in between. In DNA form, the CDR3 reads TGTGCCAGCAGCTTGGGGAGGACTGGCTACACCTTC. It codes for CASSLGRTGYTF.

The V and J genes are TRBV6-5 and TRBJ2-7, with a weak D call TRBD2 (6 bases). The CDR3 runs to 12 residues. Per germline, CDR1 MNHEY and CDR2 SVGAGI. Trimming took 8 bases from V and 7 from J, leaving 15 bases between them. This CDR3 is CASFRDAGEQYF. In nucleotides, the CDR3 is TGTGCCAGCTTCCGGGACGCGGGGGAGCAGTACTTC.

The chain has TRBV6-1 and TRBJ2-5; D may be TRBD1 (5 bases). Germline CDR1 reads MNHNS; CDR2 reads SASEGT. CDR3 length equals 16 residues. V gave up 7 bases and J gave up 1 base, with 19 bases separating them. DNA of the CDR3: TGTGCCAGCAAGGAGTGGAAGGGGTTCCTCCAAGAGACCCAGTACTTC. Translation: CASKEWKGFLQETQYF.

The chain couples TRBV4-1 to TRBJ2-3; D not resolved. Trimming pared 3 bases from V and 9 bases from J, leaving 13 bases between. Germline loops: CDR1 MGHRA, CDR2 YSYEKL. This CDR3 spans 13 amino acids. CDR3 protein: CASSHDGAPTQYF. DNA for the CDR3: TGCGCCAGCAGCCACGACGGAGCCCCAACGCAGTATTTT.

The V gene is TRBV9, the J gene TRBJ1-1; D is unclear. The germline V and J ends were trimmed by 3 bases and 8 bases, with 17 bases remaining between them. This CDR3 spans 14 amino acids. The germline V gene has CDR1 SGDLS and CDR2 YYNGEE. The CDR3 nucleotides are TGTGCCAGCAGCGGGGGTCAGCGACCTACCGAAGCTTTCTTT. As protein: CASSGGQRPTEAFF.

This chain uses TRBV29-1 with TRBJ2-1; D possibly matches TRBD1 or TRBD2 (5 bases each). This CDR3 is 16 amino acids long. Germline V CDR1 and CDR2: SQVTM, ANQGSEA. Deletions cut 2 bases from V and 4 bases from J, with 18 bases between. The CDR3 bases are TGCAGCGTTGAATTAGGGGAAGAGGGTTCTTACAATGAGCAGTTCTTC. As protein: CSVELGEEGSYNEQFF.

The V call is TRBV12-5, the J call TRBJ1-2; tentatively, D is TRBD1 (5 bases). From germline, CDR1 is LGHNT and CDR2 FRNRAP. The V gene lost 6 bases and the J gene lost 1 base, with 9 bases spanning the gap. The CDR3 runs to 13 residues. CDR3 sequence (DNA): TGTGCTAGTGGAAGTGACAGTAACTATGGCTACACCTTC. Its protein product is CASGSDSNYGYTF.

The rearrangement links TRBV27 to TRBJ1-5; D gene ambiguous. Trimming shortened V by 3 bases and J by 6 bases, and 9 bases separated the two germline ends. The germline V gene encodes CDR1 MNHEY and CDR2 SMNVEV (reference sequence). The CDR3 is 13 residues long. This CDR3 is CASSFGRAQPQHF. The CDR3 DNA reads TGTGCCAGCAGTTTCGGGAGGGCTCAGCCCCAGCATTTT.

The CDR3 loop is CASSDPAGRGSDTQYF. The CDR3 region has the DNA TGTGCCAGCAGTGACCCGGCGGGGAGAGGATCAGATACGCAGTATTTT. The chain carries TRBV12-3 or TRBV12-4 and TRBJ2-3, with D perhaps TRBD2 (6 bases). The CDR3 extends over 16 amino acids. Trimming removed 5 bases at V and 4 bases at J, with 19 bases between.